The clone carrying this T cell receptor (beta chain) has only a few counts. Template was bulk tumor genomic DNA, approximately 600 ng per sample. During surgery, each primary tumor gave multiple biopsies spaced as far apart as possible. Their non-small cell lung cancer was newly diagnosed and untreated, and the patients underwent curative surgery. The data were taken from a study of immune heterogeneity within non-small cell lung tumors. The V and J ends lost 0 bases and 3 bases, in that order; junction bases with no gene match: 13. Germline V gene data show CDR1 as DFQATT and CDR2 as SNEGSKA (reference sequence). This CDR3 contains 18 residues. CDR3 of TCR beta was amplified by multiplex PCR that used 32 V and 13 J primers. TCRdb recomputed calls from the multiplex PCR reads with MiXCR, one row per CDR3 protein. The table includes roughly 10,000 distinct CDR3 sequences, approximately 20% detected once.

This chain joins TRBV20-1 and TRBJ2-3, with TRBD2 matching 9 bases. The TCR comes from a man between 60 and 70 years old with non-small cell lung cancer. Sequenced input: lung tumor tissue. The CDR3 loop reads CSARDPRRASGTTDTQYF. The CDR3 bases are TGCAGTGCTAGAGATCCCCGGCGAGCTAGCGGGACGACAGATACGCAGTATTTT.